The following is a TCR beta chain sequence with its context. This sample is drawn from a study of T cells after yellow fever vaccination. As for the study in general: The authors prepared low-cell-number fractions using SMART-Seq v4 Ultra Low Input.

CDR3 size: 14 residues. With 2 bases clipped from V and 5 bases from J, the junction kept 4 bases outside the gene matches. The germline gives CDR1 SGHNT, CDR2 YYREEE (reference sequence). TCRdb independently ran MiXCR on the 5' RACE reads; one entry per CDR3 protein. The sample contains some 220,000 distinct CDR3 sequences, approximately 3% of which appear only once. The receptor was isolated from a man aged 18 to 30 who received the YFV17D yellow fever vaccine. The V gene is TRBV5-4, the J gene TRBJ2-3, with TRBD1 matching 8 bases. The specimen comprised CD4+ T cells sorted from PBMCs, sampled 10 days after the yellow fever booster vaccination. CDR3 DNA sequence: TGTGCCAGCAGCTTCCAGGGGGCGGAAGATACGCAGTATTTT. Translating gives CASSFQGAEDTQYF.